This entry describes one TCR beta chain. Its specificity is unknown. This sample is drawn from a study of radiotherapy plus CTLA-4 blockade in lung cancer. The germline CDR1 and CDR2 sequences are SGHVS and FNYEAQ. V was clipped by 3 bases and J by 3 bases; unmatched bases: 13. CDR3 size: 17 residues. The study's findings and limits: Blood saw expansion of tumor-derived TCR clones after radiotherapy plus ipilimumab. Early blood T cell clone dynamics reportedly forecast response best, with interferon-beta.

Repertoires were generated with immunoSEQ multiplex PCR, while TCRdb's copy carries only in-frame clones and drops some. The sample lists tens of thousands of clones, 85% occurring once. This chain connects TRBV7-6 to TRBJ1-1; 7 nucleotides match TRBD1. The material sequenced was peripheral blood, taken from a patient treated with radiotherapy plus ipilimumab. This receptor was obtained from a human donor with non-small cell lung cancer whose response to radiotherapy plus ipilimumab could not be evaluated. The CDR3 here is CASSLVPGQIGDTEAFF. The CDR3 nucleotides are TGTGCCAGCAGCTTGGTACCGGGACAGATTGGGGACACTGAAGCTTTCTTT.